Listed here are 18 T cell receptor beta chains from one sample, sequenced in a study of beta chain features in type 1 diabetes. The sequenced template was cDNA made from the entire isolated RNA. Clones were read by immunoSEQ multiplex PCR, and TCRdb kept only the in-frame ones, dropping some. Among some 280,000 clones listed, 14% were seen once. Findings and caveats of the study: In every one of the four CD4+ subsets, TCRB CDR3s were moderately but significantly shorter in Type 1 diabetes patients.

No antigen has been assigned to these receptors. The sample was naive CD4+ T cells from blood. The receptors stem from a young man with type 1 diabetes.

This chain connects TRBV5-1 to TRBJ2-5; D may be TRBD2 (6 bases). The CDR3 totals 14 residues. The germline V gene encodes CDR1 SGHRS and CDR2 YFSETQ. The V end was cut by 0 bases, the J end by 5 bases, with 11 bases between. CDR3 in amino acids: CASSLAAEGETQYF. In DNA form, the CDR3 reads TGCGCCAGCAGCTTGGCAGCGGAGGGGGAGACCCAGTACTTC.

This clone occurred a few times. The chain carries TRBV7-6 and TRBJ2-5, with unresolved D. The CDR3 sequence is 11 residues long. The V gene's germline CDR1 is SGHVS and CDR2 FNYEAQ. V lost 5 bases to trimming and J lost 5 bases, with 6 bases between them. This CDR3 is CASSLTETQYF. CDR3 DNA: TGTGCCAGCAGCCTAACGGAGACCCAGTACTTC.

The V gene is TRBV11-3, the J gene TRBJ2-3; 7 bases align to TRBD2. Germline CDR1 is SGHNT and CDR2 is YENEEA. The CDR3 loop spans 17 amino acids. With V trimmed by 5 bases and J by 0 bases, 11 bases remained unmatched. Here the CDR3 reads CASSVGNRAGSTDTQYF. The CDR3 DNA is TGTGCCAGCAGCGTGGGGAATCGAGCGGGAAGCACAGATACGCAGTATTTT.

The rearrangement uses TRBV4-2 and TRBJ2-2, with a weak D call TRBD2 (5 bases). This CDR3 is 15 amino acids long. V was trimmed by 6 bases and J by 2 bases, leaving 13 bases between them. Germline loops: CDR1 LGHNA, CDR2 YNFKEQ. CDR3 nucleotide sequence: TGTGCCAGCAGGAGCAGCGGTGGAAACACCGGGGAGCTGTTTTTT. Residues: CASRSSGGNTGELFF.

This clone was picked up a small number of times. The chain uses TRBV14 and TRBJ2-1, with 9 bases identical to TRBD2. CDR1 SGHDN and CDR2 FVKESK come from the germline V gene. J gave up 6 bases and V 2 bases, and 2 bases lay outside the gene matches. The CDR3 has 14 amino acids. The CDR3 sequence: CASSQISGSNEQFF. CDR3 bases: TGTGCCAGCAGCCAAATTAGCGGGAGCAATGAGCAGTTCTTC.

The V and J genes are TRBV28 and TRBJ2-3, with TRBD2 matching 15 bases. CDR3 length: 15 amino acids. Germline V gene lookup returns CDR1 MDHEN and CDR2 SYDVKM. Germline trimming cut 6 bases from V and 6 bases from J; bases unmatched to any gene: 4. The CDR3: CASSLGTSGRDTQYF. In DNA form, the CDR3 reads TGTGCCAGCAGCCTTGGGACTAGCGGGAGGGATACGCAGTATTTT.

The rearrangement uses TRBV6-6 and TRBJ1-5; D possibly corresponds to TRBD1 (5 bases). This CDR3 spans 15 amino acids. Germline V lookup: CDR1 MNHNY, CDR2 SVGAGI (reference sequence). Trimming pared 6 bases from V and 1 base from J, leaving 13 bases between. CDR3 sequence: CASSIATESNQPQHF. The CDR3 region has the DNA TGTGCCAGCAGCATCGCGACAGAAAGCAATCAGCCCCAGCATTTT.

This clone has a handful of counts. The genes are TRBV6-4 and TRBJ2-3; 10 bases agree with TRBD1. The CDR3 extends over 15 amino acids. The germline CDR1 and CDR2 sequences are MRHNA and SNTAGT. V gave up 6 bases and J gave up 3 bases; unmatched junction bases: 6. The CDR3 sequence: CASSKGQGRTDTQYF. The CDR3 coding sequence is TGTGCCAGCAGCAAGGGACAGGGGAGGACAGATACGCAGTATTTT.

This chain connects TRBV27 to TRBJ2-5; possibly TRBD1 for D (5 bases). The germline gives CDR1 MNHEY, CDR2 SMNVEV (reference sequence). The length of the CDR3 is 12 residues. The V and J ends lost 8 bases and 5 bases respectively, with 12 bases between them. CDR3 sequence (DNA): TGTGCCAGCCGTCAGGGATCGGAGACCCAGTACTTC. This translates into CASRQGSETQYF.

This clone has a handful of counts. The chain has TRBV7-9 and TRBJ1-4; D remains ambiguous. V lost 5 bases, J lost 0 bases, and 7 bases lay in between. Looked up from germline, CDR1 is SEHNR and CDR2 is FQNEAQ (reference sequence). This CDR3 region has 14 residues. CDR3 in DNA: TGTGCCAGCAGCCCGGTAGCAACTAATGAAAAACTGTTTTTT. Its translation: CASSPVATNEKLFF.

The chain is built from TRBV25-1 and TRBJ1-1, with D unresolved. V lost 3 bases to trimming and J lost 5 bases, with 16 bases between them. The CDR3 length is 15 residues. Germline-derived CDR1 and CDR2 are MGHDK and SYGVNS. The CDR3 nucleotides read TGTGCCAGCAGTGACGGAGGAACCTTTGGGACTGAAGCTTTCTTT. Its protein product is CASSDGGTFGTEAFF.

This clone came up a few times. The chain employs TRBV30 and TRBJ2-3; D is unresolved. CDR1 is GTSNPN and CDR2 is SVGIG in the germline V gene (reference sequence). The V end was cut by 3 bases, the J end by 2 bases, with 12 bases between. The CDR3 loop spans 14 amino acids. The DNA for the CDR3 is TGTGCCTGGAGCAGAGGTCCAAACACAGATACGCAGTATTTT. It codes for CAWSRGPNTDTQYF.

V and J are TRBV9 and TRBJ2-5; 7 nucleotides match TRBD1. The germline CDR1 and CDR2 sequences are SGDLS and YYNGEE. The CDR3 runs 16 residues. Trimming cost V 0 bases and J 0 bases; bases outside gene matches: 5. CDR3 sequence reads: CASSVGGTDYQETQYF. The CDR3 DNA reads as TGTGCCAGCAGCGTAGGAGGGACAGACTACCAAGAGACCCAGTACTTC.

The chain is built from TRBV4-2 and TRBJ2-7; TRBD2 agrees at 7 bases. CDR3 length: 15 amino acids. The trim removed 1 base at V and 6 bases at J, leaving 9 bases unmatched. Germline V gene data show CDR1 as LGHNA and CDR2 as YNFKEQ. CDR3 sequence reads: CASSQAGGSLSEQYF. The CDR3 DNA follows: TGTGCCAGCAGCCAAGCCGGCGGGAGTCTTTCCGAGCAGTACTTC.

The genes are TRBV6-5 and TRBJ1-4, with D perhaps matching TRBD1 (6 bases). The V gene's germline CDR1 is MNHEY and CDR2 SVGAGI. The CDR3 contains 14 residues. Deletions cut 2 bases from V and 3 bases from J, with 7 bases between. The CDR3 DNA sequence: TGTGCCAGCAGTTACAGGACAGCTAATGAAAAACTGTTTTTT. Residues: CASSYRTANEKLFF.

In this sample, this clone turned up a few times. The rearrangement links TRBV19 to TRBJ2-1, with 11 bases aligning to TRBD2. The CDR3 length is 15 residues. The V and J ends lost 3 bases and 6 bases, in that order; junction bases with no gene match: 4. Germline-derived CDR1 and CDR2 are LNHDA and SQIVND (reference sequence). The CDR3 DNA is TGTGCCAGTAGTATCCTAGCGGGAGGAGGCAATGAGCAGTTCTTC. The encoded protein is CASSILAGGGNEQFF. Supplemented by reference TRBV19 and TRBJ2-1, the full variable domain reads DGGITQSPKYLFRKEGQNVTLSCEQNLNHDAMYWYRQDPGQGLRLIYYSQIVNDFQKGDIAEGYSVSREKKESFPLTVTSAQKNPTAFYLCASSILAGGGNEQFFGPGTRLTVL.

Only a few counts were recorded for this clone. CDR3: CASSLPQGSYEQYF. CDR3 bases: TGCGCCAGCAGTCTGCCACAGGGGTCCTACGAGCAGTACTTC. The chain employs TRBV23-1 and TRBJ2-7; 7 bases fit TRBD1. TRBV23-1 is labeled an ORF, and its function is uncertain. There are 14 residues in the CDR3. V lost 4 bases and J lost 1; bases outside the gene matches: 4.

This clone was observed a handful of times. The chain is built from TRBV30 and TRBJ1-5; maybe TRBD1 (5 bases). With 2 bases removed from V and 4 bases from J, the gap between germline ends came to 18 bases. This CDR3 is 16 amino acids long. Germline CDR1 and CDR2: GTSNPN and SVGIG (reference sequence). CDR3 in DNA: TGTGCCTGGAGTCTAACAGGAGCAGATTGGAATCAGCCCCAGCATTTT. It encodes CAWSLTGADWNQPQHF.